Sequencing of this T cell receptor beta chain was carried out in a study of T cell responses to AZD1222 COVID-19 vaccine (dated by TCRdb to the early 2020s). With respect to the entire study: AZD1222 recipients whose second dose came at about 4 weeks and those whose second dose came at about 12 weeks were combined into one group, since spike-specific TCR depth and breadth did not differ between the two schedules. A total of 230 to 250 trial participants underwent TCR sequencing, of whom some 210 received two doses of AZD1222 and 26 received two doses of the MenACWY control vaccine. Trial participants were enrolled into age subgroups of 18-55, 56-69 and 70-plus years, which contained about 150, 27 and 61 TCR-sequenced participants, respectively. Overall study outcomes, separate from this receptor: After two AZD1222 doses, spike-specific TCR breadth and depth were significantly higher than at day 0 and than in MenACWY recipients. The vaccine-associated CD4 TCRs covered the entire spike protein, and the dominant responses fell in regions 160-218 and 743-854. Conclusions about previously exposed vaccinees were limited because only five to seven AZD1222 recipients were SARS-CoV-2 seropositive at baseline. Because no day 14 peak-response samples were available, repertoires were characterized only after the peak T cell response. In the small 56-69-year group, the increase in depth fell short of significance, most likely because of low power. Nearly half of unique spike-specific TCRs reportedly recognized epitopes outside regions mutated in the B.1.351 and B.1.1.7 variants. Participants were mostly white British, with more females than males. The authors suggested clonal diversity may have been underestimated.

As for this clone: The antigen it binds to is not known. No clone much larger than this one lies a single base away; base qualities are absent.

The intended sense of this specimen's time point label: baseline before first vaccination. Samples from vaccinated people were obtained from the UK trials COV001 and COV002, which included a single-blind randomized controlled phase 2/3 trial of AZD1222 (ChAdOx1 nCoV-19) in healthy adults. Trial participant PBMC samples were collected at day 0 and day 28 after the second dose for TCRbeta chain sequencing. The CDR3 regions of human TCRbeta chains were subjected to immunosequencing. In the original analysis: TCRs in the repertoires were compared against a reference library of SARS-CoV-2-specific TCRs that had been generated with the MIRA antigen-specificity platform. Breadth was defined as the fraction of unique TCRs that were SARS-CoV-2-associated. Depth was defined as the fraction of total T cells that were SARS-CoV-2-associated. Using the MIRA data, each spike-specific TCR was mapped to the spike region that the TCR reacts to and placed in a CD4 or CD8 class. Log10-transformed breadth and depth values were compared by one-way ANOVA with Sidak's multiple comparisons tests. In TCRdb, the immuneACCESS table is reduced to in-frame sequences with V and J assigned. These tables do not hold every clone; where another copy was compared, an unresolved V gene accounts for under half, and the others remain unexplained. That table furnishes V, J and clone size, whereas the DNA furnished D and trimming. The sample data list roughly 83,000 clones, and roughly 82% of these were observed just once. The ten largest clonotypes hold 8.7% of the sample.

Based on the germline V gene, the CDR1 and CDR2 sequences are MNHEY and SVGEGT. Cut back by 0 bases and 5 bases, the V and J ends lie 10 bases apart. Including the terminal cysteine and phenylalanine, the CDR3 comprises 15 residues. Left in the record is the CDR3 DNA by itself, 45 bases read in frame from the first base. The specimen was peripheral blood, collected on day 0 of AZD1222 vaccination. Recombination joined TRBV6-2 or TRBV6-3 with TRBJ2-2; the D gene is unclear. The receptor's source is an adult in good health. The nucleotides read TGTGCCAGCAGTTACTCGAGACTTTCGACCGGGGAGCTGTTTTTT. Its amino acids are CASSYSRLSTGELFF.